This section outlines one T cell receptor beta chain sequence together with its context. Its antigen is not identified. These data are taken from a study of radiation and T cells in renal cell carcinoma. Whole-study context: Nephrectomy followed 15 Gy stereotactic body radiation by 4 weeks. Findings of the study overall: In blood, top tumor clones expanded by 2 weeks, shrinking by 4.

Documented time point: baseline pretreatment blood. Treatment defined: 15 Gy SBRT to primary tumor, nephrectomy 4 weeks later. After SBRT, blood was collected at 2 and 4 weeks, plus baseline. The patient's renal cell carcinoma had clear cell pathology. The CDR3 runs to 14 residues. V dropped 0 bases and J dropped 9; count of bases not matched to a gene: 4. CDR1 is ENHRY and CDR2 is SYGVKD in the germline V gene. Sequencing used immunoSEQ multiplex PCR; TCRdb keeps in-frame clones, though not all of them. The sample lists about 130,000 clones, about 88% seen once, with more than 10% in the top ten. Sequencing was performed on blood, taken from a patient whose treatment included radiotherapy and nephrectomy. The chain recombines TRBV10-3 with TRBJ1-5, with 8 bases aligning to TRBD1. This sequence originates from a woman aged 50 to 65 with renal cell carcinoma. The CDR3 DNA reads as TGTGCCATCAGTGAGTCGACAGGGGATCGGCCCCAGCATTTT. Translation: CAISESTGDRPQHF.